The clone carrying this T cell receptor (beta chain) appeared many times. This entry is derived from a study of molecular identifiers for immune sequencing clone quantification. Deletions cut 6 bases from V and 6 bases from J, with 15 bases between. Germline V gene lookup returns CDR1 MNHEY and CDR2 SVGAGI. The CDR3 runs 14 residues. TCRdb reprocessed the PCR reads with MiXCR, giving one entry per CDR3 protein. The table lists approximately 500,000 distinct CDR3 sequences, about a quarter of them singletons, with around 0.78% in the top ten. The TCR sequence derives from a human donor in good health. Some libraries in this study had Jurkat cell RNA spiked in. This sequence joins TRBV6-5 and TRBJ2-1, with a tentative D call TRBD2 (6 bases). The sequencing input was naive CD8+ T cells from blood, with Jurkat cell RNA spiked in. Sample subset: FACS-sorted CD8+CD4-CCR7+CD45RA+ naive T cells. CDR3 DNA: TGTGCCAGCAGAGGCGCGGGGCTGGTCAATGAGCAGTTCTTC. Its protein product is CASRGAGLVNEQFF.